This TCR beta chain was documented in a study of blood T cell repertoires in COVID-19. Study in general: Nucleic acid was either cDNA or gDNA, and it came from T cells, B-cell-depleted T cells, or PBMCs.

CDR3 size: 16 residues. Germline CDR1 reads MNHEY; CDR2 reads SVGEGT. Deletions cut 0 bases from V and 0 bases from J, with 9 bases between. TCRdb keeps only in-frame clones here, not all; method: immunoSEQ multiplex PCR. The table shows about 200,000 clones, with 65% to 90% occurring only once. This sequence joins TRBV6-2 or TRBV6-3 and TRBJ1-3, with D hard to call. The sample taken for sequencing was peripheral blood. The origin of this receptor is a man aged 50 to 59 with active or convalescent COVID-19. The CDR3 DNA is TGTGCCAGCAGTTACTCGAGTCGGTTCTCTGGAAACACCATATATTTT. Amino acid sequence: CASSYSSRFSGNTIYF.